Sequencing of this T cell receptor (beta chain) was carried out in a study of beta chain features in type 1 diabetes. General study findings and limits: The cDNA sequencing approach could over-represent high-TCR-expressing cells. TCRB CDR3 length was moderately but significantly reduced in all four CD4+ subsets of Type 1 diabetes patients.

V lost 7 bases to trimming and J lost 4 bases; unmatched junction nucleotides: 12. The CDR3 sequence is 15 residues long. Germline CDR1 is MDHEN and CDR2 is SYDVKM. Central memory, naive, regulatory and stem cell-like memory CD4+ cells were sorted by CD45RO/CCR7/CD25/CD127/CD95/CD27. Sorted populations all exceeded 98% purity. Isolated RNA was reverse transcribed in full, so expressed TCRB transcripts were sequenced. Sequencing was performed with immunoSEQ multiplex PCR; in TCRdb, only in-frame clones are kept and a portion is missing. The sample consists of approximately 120,000 clones, 30% to 50% of them appearing once. Notes on this clone: Its antigen is undetermined.

The sample consisted of stem cell memory CD4+ T cells from blood. The chain joins TRBV28 to TRBJ1-2; 7 bases are a match to TRBD1. This TCR was recovered from a woman younger than 35 in good health. This CDR3 reads CASTEGTAWLYGYTF. The CDR3 nucleotides are TGTGCCAGCACGGAAGGGACAGCCTGGCTCTATGGCTACACCTTC.